This T cell receptor (beta chain) appears in the sequencing data of a study of T cell clonality in common variable immunodeficiency. The germline V gene encodes CDR1 LNHDA and CDR2 SQIVND (reference sequence). Deletions cut 7 bases from V and 1 base from J, with 12 bases between. The CDR3 covers 14 residues. Sequencing used immunoSEQ multiplex PCR; TCRdb keeps in-frame clones, though not all of them. Listed here are approximately 34,000 clones without any singletons, the top ten holding roughly 3.6%. This clone was seen repeatedly, ten times or more. The sequenced fragment ends 3 residues before the CDR3 boundary, so the rest is inferred from the germline J gene.

Source material: peripheral blood mononuclear cells. The chain carries TRBV19 and TRBJ2-3, with a tentative D call TRBD2 (5 bases). The clonotype was recovered from a person aged 18 to 70 in good health. The CDR3 DNA, read in part, is TGTGCCAGTAATCTCCAACTAGGCACAGATACG. Translation gives CASNLQLGTDT. The entire CDR3 reads CASNLQLGTDTQYF.